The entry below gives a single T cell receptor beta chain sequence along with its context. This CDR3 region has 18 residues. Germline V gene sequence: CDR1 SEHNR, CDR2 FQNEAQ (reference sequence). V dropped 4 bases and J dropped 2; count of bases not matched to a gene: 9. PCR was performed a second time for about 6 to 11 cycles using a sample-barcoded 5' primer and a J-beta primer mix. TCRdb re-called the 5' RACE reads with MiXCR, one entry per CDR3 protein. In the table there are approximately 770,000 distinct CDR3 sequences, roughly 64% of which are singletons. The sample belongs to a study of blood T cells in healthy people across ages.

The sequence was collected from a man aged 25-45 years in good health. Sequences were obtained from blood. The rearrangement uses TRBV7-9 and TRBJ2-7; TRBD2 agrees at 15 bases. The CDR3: CASSSEGLAGGRPYEQYF. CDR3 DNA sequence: TGTGCCAGCAGCTCAGAGGGACTAGCGGGGGGCCGCCCCTACGAGCAGTACTTC.